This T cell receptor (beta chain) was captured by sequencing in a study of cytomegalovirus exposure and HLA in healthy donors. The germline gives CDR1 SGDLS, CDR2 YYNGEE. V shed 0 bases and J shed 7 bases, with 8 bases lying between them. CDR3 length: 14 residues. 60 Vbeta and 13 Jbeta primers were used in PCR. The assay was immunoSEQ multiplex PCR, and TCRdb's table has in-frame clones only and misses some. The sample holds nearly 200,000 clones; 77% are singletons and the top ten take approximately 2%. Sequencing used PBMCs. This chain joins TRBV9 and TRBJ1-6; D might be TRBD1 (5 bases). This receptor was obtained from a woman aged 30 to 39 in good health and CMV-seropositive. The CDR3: CASSVAGNNSPLHF. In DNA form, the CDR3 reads TGTGCCAGCAGCGTAGCAGGGAACAATTCACCCCTCCACTTT.